This entry concerns a single T cell receptor beta chain. Its antigen is still unknown. These data belong to a study of molecular identifiers for immune sequencing clone quantification. CDR3 size: 17 residues. The germline V gene encodes CDR1 MNHEY and CDR2 SMNVEV (reference sequence). V shed 2 bases and J 2 bases; nucleotides not matched to a gene: 9. General study points: A single cell's spiked Jurkat TCR RNA was reportedly detectable among more than 950,000 naive cells.

TCRdb ran MiXCR on the PCR reads and lists one entry per CDR3 protein. This table has more than 95,000 distinct CDR3 sequences, approximately 24% appearing once. The TCR originated in a human donor in good health. Some libraries in this study had Jurkat cell RNA spiked in. The V call is TRBV27, the J call TRBJ2-3; 8 nucleotides align to TRBD2. Input material: naive CD8+ T cells from blood, with Jurkat cell RNA spiked in. The subset here: FACS-sorted CD8+CD4-CCR7+CD45RA+ naive T cells. The CDR3 DNA sequence: TGTGCCAGCAGTTTACTCGGGCTAGCGGGTATCACAGATACGCAGTATTTT. Residues: CASSLLGLAGITDTQYF.